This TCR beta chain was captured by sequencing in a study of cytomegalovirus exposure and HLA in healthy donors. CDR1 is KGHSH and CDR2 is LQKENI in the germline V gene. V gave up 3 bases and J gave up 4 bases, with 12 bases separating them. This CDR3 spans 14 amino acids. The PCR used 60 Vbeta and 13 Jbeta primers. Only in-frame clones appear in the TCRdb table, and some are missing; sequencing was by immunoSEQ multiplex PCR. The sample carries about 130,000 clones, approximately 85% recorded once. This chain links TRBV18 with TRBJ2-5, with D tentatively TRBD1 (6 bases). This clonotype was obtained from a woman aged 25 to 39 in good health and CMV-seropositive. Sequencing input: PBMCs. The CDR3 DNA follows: TGTGCCAGCTCACCTACTACAGGGAGAGAGACCCAGTACTTC. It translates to CASSPTTGRETQYF.